This is a list of T cell receptor beta chains from one sample in a study of shared clonotypes between healthy human individuals. Libraries were prepared by immunoSEQ multiplex PCR; TCRdb keeps only in-frame clonotypes and omits some of them. The table shows 2 million to 3 million clones, with more than 80% occurring only once. The sequencing sample was made of naive CD4+ T cells sorted from blood. The receptors originated from a man aged 18 to 29 in good health. Both conserved end residues are trimmed from each CDR3. A D gene is named only where the DNA matches it firmly.

ASRLRTDSYEQY - TRBV27
ASSPSGNNHGYT - TRBV6-1
ASSFGQPYEQY - TRBV5-8
ASSFQGEAERSPLH - TRBV7-9
ASSRDAITGELF - TRBV6-1
ASSVIGGAENTQY - TRBV4-1
ASSSGGYGYT - TRBV27
TSSFIWWRTDTQY - TRBV1
ASSYRRDNSPLH - TRBV6-6
ASSPEWVQETQY - TRBV2
ASSPRGGNQPQH - TRBV16
ASSSDRANEKLF TRBD1 TRBV7-2
ASSLLGILETQY - TRBV7-9
ASSSQGRATGELF TRBD1 TRBV6-5
AISGFGSGIIPGEQY TRBD2 TRBV10-3
ASSLAQRGLDTEAF - TRBV7-9
ASSFEGWDTEAF - TRBV5-1
ASSPGTGGSYRNEQF TRBD1 TRBV5-1
ASSVWAGPPTTNEKLF - TRBV9
ASSQAGGGTNEQF TRBD2 TRBV4-1
ASSVDRNTEAF - TRBV5-4
ASSSRLAGKETQY TRBD2 TRBV9
ASSSGSLNSPLH - TRBV28
ASSAGTADTGGGYT - TRBV5-1
ASSEIRGTGDEKLF TRBD1 TRBV19
ASSQGTQVKERF - TRBV4-3
ASSFEGLGEKLF - TRBV7-9
ASSYDRLAGPYEQY TRBD2 TRBV6-5
ASSQVNLIGELF - TRBV4-3
ASSSAQGAANEKLF TRBD1 TRBV5-5
ACGPTGGFAYEQY TRBD1 TRBV30
ASRENTVGQY - TRBV6-1
ASSVGGGINTGELF TRBD2 TRBV9
AAAKQENTEAF - TRBV15
ASSVAGFPNQPQH - TRBV19
ASSLRAGANTEAF - TRBV5-1
ASSSSGRRADTQY TRBD2 TRBV5-6
AWSVGQRAYNEQF - TRBV30
ASSPRASGGTDTQY TRBD2 TRBV4-2
ATSRDLVRGGEAF - TRBV15
ATSNRQGDNYGYT - TRBV15
ASSPRLGGAMNTEAF - TRBV7-8